This passage covers 27 T cell receptor beta chains from one sample sequenced in a study of shared clonotypes between healthy human individuals. The assay was immunoSEQ multiplex PCR, and TCRdb's table has in-frame clones only and misses some. The sample records about 700,000 clones, about 90% being singletons. Positive CCR7 selection of CD45RO-negative cells yielded the naive CD8 cells, and terminally differentiated effector memory CD45RA+ cells were excluded. Specimen: naive CD8+ T cells sorted from blood. These receptors were obtained from a young man in good health.

This chain uses TRBV7-6 with TRBJ2-3; D might be TRBD2 (6 bases). V was clipped by 2 bases and J by 4 bases, with 13 bases between them. The CDR3 loop spans 15 amino acids. CDR1 and CDR2 (germline): SGHVS, FNYEAQ. CDR3: CASSLRRDEADTQYF. The DNA for the CDR3 is TGTGCCAGCAGCTTAAGGCGGGATGAGGCAGATACGCAGTATTTT. Using reference TRBV7-6 and TRBJ2-3 for the parts outside the CDR3, the full variable domain is GAGVSQSPRYKVTKRGQDVALRCDPISGHVSLYWYRQALGQGPEFLTYFNYEAQQDKSGLPNDRFSAERPEGSISTLTIQRTEQRDSAMYRCASSLRRDEADTQYFGPGTRLTVL.

The chain carries TRBV9 and TRBJ1-2; D not certain. The CDR3 spans 15 residues. Trimming pared 4 bases from V and 1 base from J, leaving 14 bases between. Germline V gives CDR1 SGDLS, CDR2 YYNGEE. The CDR3 nucleotides are TGTGCCAGCAGCTCTATCGATGCGGGTAACTATGGCTACACCTTC. It translates to CASSSIDAGNYGYTF.

V is TRBV7-8 and J is TRBJ2-7; 7 nucleotides align to TRBD1. CDR3 length: 14 residues. Germline CDR1 and CDR2: SGHVS and FQNEAQ. The V segment lost 3 bases and the J segment 5 bases; nucleotides outside the gene matches: 7. The CDR3 sequence: CASSLGQGVDEQYF. In DNA form, the CDR3 reads TGTGCCAGCAGCTTGGGGCAGGGGGTTGACGAGCAGTACTTC.

The V and J genes are TRBV7-3 and TRBJ2-5; 7 bases match TRBD2. V lost 0 bases to trimming and J lost 1 base; unmatched junction nucleotides: 5. CDR3 length: 16 residues. Per germline, CDR1 SGHTA and CDR2 FQGTGA. The CDR3: CASSLTISSGQETQYF. The CDR3, as DNA: TGTGCCAGCAGCTTAACCATCTCTAGCGGCCAAGAGACCCAGTACTTC.

A remark on this clone: Other DNA sequences within the sample encode an identical CDR3. This sequence joins TRBV28 and TRBJ1-3; 7 positions agree with TRBD1. V gave up 1 base and J gave up 0 bases; unmatched junction bases: 3. The CDR3 contains 16 residues. Germline loops: CDR1 MDHEN, CDR2 SYDVKM. The CDR3 DNA sequence: TGTGCCAGCAGTTTATATGGGGACAGCTCTGGAAACACCATATATTTT. Protein: CASSLYGDSSGNTIYF.

V usage is TRBV5-1 and J usage is TRBJ2-6; D may correspond to TRBD1 or TRBD2 (6 bases each). V lost 0 bases to trimming and J lost 1 base, with 17 bases between them. The CDR3 is 19 residues long. Germline V lookup: CDR1 SGHRS, CDR2 YFSETQ. CDR3 in DNA: TGCGCCAGCAGCTTGGTACCGGGGGCCGATTCTTCTGGGGCCAACGTCCTGACTTTC. This sequence encodes CASSLVPGADSSGANVLTF.

The V and J genes are TRBV19 and TRBJ1-5; a possible D gene is TRBD1 (5 bases). The CDR3 spans 17 residues. Trimming cost V 0 bases and J 0 bases, with 12 bases left between them. The germline V gene encodes CDR1 LNHDA and CDR2 SQIVND (reference sequence). DNA for the CDR3: TGTGCCAGTAGTATAGATTTGTCAGGGTATAGCAATCAGCCCCAGCATTTT. Translating it yields CASSIDLSGYSNQPQHF.

The chain combines TRBV27 with TRBJ2-1; TRBD2 matches 9 bases. The CDR3 consists of 14 residues. J lost 7 bases, V lost 7 bases, and 8 bases had no gene match. Germline V gives CDR1 MNHEY, CDR2 SMNVEV (reference sequence). The CDR3 is CASKIAGVMNEQFF. The CDR3 nucleotides read TGTGCCAGCAAAATAGCGGGAGTGATGAATGAGCAGTTCTTC.

The chain joins TRBV7-1 to TRBJ2-3, with a tentative D call TRBD2 (5 bases). TRBV7-1 belongs to the ORF category, with a function that is uncertain. Trimming left V 5 bases short and J 10 bases short, with 16 bases between. CDR3 size: 13 residues. CDR3: CASSPTPRGAQYF. The CDR3 nucleotides are TGTGCCAGCAGCCCGACCCCTCGGGGAGCGCAGTATTTT.

As for this clone: The same CDR3 also results from other DNA sequences found in this sample. V usage is TRBV14 and J usage is TRBJ2-7; D gene uncertain. Trimming left V 1 base short and J 3 bases short, with 1 base between. Germline CDR1 reads SGHDN; CDR2 reads FVKESK. The CDR3 runs to 11 residues. The CDR3 region has the DNA TGTGCCAGCAGCCAAGGCTACGAGCAGTACTTC. Its protein is CASSQGYEQYF.

The chain recombines TRBV11-3 with TRBJ2-5; D remains unclear. The CDR3 is 15 residues long. The V gene's germline CDR1 is SGHNT and CDR2 YENEEA. The V gene lost 4 bases and the J gene lost 0 bases, with 12 bases spanning the gap. This CDR3 reads CASSSVSDNQETQYF. The CDR3 DNA reads TGTGCCAGCAGCTCCGTTTCCGACAACCAAGAGACCCAGTACTTC.

The chain is built from TRBV7-6 and TRBJ2-7; 9 nucleotides line up with TRBD2. The CDR3 contains 14 residues. Losses at the gene ends were 5 bases for V and 6 bases for J; bases not matched to a gene: 8. Germline loops: CDR1 SGHVS, CDR2 FNYEAQ. The CDR3 sequence is CASSPRVAGVEQYF. CDR3 nucleotides: TGTGCCAGCAGCCCCCGGGTAGCGGGAGTCGAGCAGTACTTC.

This chain uses TRBV7-9 with TRBJ2-7; D is possibly TRBD2 (5 bases). The germline V and J ends were trimmed by 4 bases and 7 bases, with 8 bases remaining between them. The CDR3 has 11 amino acids. Germline loops: CDR1 SEHNR, CDR2 FQNEAQ (reference sequence). CDR3 protein: CASSSQREQYF. As DNA, the CDR3 is TGTGCCAGCAGCTCCCAGCGGGAGCAGTACTTC.

The rearrangement joins TRBV4-3 to TRBJ2-1; D gene uncertain. The V end was cut by 5 bases, the J end by 3 bases, with 8 bases between. CDR1 LGHNA and CDR2 YSLEER come from the germline V gene. This CDR3 comprises 13 residues. CDR3 nucleotide sequence: TGCGCCAGCAGCTCGACCAGCTACAATGAGCAGTTCTTC. Amino acids: CASSSTSYNEQFF.

This rearrangement joins TRBV4-3 to TRBJ2-3; 7 bases are a match to TRBD2. Losses at the gene ends were 1 base for V and 4 bases for J; bases not matched to a gene: 5. Germline values: CDR1 LGHNA, CDR2 YSLEER. The CDR3 sequence is 15 residues long. The CDR3 reads CASSQVLAGADTQYF. CDR3 DNA sequence: TGCGCCAGCAGCCAAGTTTTAGCGGGTGCAGATACGCAGTATTTT.

The chain recombines TRBV11-2 with TRBJ2-1; 11 bases fit TRBD2. Germline V gene lookup returns CDR1 SGHAT and CDR2 FQNNGV. Trimming at V came to 1 base and at J to 4 bases, leaving 6 bases not matched to a gene. This CDR3 has 17 amino acids. The CDR3, as DNA: TGTGCCAGCAGCTTAGCTTCTGGGACTAGCGGTTACAATGAGCAGTTCTTC. It codes for CASSLASGTSGYNEQFF.

This chain joins TRBV6-6 and TRBJ2-3; D possibly corresponds to TRBD1 (6 bases). The CDR3 totals 15 residues. Germline V CDR1 and CDR2: MNHNY, SVGAGI (reference sequence). Trimming left V 11 bases short and J 1 base short, with 19 bases between. The DNA of the CDR3 is TGTGCCGGTAACCGAGGACAGTCCCGCACAGATACGCAGTATTTT. The encoded protein is CAGNRGQSRTDTQYF.

The chain couples TRBV6-5 to TRBJ1-4; D gene uncertain. The V and J ends lost 8 bases and 0 bases respectively, with 7 bases between them. Germline V gene data show CDR1 as MNHEY and CDR2 as SVGAGI. The CDR3 runs to 13 residues. CDR3 nucleotides: TGTGCCAGCTCAGATACAACTAATGAAAAACTGTTTTTT. Translated: CASSDTTNEKLFF.

This chain joins TRBV6-4 and TRBJ2-1, with 7 bases matching TRBD2. The CDR3 length is 15 residues. The junction had 7 bases not matched to a gene; V was cut back by 4 bases and J by 4 bases. CDR1 is MRHNA and CDR2 is SNTAGT in the germline V gene. As DNA, the CDR3 is TGTGCCAGCAGTGGGGGGGAGGGGAGATACAATGAGCAGTTCTTC. This sequence encodes CASSGGEGRYNEQFF.

The genes are TRBV4-3 and TRBJ2-4; the D is unclear. V lost 1 base and J lost 0, with 7 bases in between. Germline V gene lookup returns CDR1 LGHNA and CDR2 YSLEER. This CDR3 contains 15 residues. The CDR3 is CASSQGVGAKNIQYF. The CDR3 DNA sequence: TGCGCCAGCAGCCAAGGTGTTGGAGCCAAAAACATTCAGTACTTC.

The chain recombines TRBV29-1 with TRBJ2-4; 10 bases match TRBD2. This CDR3 region has 16 residues. V trimming: 4 bases; J trimming: 6 bases; junction bases outside the gene matches: 12. CDR1 is SQVTM and CDR2 is ANQGSEA in the germline V gene. The CDR3 sequence is CSVVGLAARGRNIQYF. In DNA form, the CDR3 reads TGCAGCGTTGTTGGACTAGCGGCAAGGGGGAGAAACATTCAGTACTTC.

This sequence joins TRBV19 and TRBJ2-7, with 7 bases fitting TRBD2. Germline V gives CDR1 LNHDA, CDR2 SQIVND (reference sequence). There are 16 residues in the CDR3. V shed 1 base, J shed 4 bases, and the junction held 10 bases outside the gene matches. The CDR3 reads CASSIADSSGGYEQYF. The CDR3 DNA reads as TGTGCCAGTAGTATAGCAGACTCTTCGGGGGGTTACGAGCAGTACTTC.

The V and J genes are TRBV2 and TRBJ2-7; 7 positions agree with TRBD1. The CDR3 consists of 16 residues. CDR1 is SNHLY and CDR2 is FYNNEI in the germline V gene. Germline trimming cut 6 bases from V and 6 bases from J; bases unmatched to any gene: 17. The CDR3 protein is CASRDWDSEDSGEQYF. The CDR3 DNA is TGTGCCAGCAGAGATTGGGACAGCGAAGATTCGGGCGAGCAGTACTTC.

The chain carries TRBV5-4 and TRBJ1-2, with 9 bases matching TRBD1. The CDR3 is 17 residues long. Unmatched junction bases numbered 10, after V lost 0 bases and J lost 4 bases. Germline-derived CDR1 and CDR2 are SGHNT and YYREEE (reference sequence). CDR3 loop: CASSLGQGVTSGYGYTF. The DNA of the CDR3 is TGTGCCAGCAGCTTGGGACAGGGGGTCACGTCAGGCTATGGCTACACCTTC.

A note on this clone: Relative to the germline gene, one junction end is altered; a read error may explain this. Other DNA variants within this sample encode the same CDR3. The chain couples TRBV7-9 to TRBJ1-1, with a possible D match to TRBD1 (5 bases). Germline lookup yields CDR1 SEHNR and CDR2 FQNEAQ (reference sequence). There are 12 residues in the CDR3. The CDR3 region has the DNA TGTGCCAGCAGACTCGGGGGGACTGAAGCTTTTTTT. Encoded protein: CASRLGGTEAFF. Together with reference TRBV7-9 and TRBJ1-1, the CDR3 gives the full variable domain: DTGVSQNPRHKITKRGQNVTFRCDPISEHNRLYWYRQTLGQGPEFLTYFQNEAQLEKSRLLSDRFSAERPKGSFSTLEIQRTEQGDSAMYLCASRLGGTEAFFGQGTRLTVV.

The chain links TRBV7-2 to TRBJ2-1, with 7 bases matching TRBD2. This CDR3 is built from 15 residues. Unmatched junction bases numbered 5, after V lost 5 bases and J lost 1 base. Germline CDR1 reads SGHTA; CDR2 reads FQGNSA. CDR3 bases: TGTGCCAGCAGCGTACGACTAGCATCCTACAATGAGCAGTTCTTC. Translated, it gives CASSVRLASYNEQFF. Filled out from reference TRBV7-2 and TRBJ2-1, the complete variable domain reads GAGVSQSPSNKVTEKGKDVELRCDPISGHTALYWYRQSLGQGLEFLIYFQGNSAPDKSGLPSDRFSAERTGGSVSTLTIQRTQQEDSAVYLCASSVRLASYNEQFFGPGTRLTVL.

The chain has TRBV2 and TRBJ2-3; 7 bases match TRBD2. This CDR3 has 11 residues. Germline lookup yields CDR1 SNHLY and CDR2 FYNNEI. The J segment lost 10 bases and the V segment lost 8 bases, leaving 6 bases of the junction unmatched. CDR3 sequence (DNA): TGTGCCAGCCTGGGAGGGAGGGCGCAGTATTTT. Residues: CASLGGRAQYF.